These T cell receptor beta chains were read from a single sample in a study of cytomegalovirus exposure and HLA in healthy donors. Only in-frame clones appear in the TCRdb table, and some are missing; sequencing was by immunoSEQ multiplex PCR. The sample has about 200,000 clones, approximately 80% seen once. Sequenced input: PBMCs. Every receptor here comes from a man in his forties or fifties in good health and CMV-seronegative. CDR3s include the opening cysteine and the closing phenylalanine or tryptophan. The order of the fields is J gene, clone size, D gene, V gene, CDR3 DNA, CDR3 protein. A D gene is named only where the DNA matches it firmly. Size values are once, few and many counts, or a class for expanded clones, and some rows have none.

J gene: TRBJ2-5
clone size: -
D gene: TRBD2
V gene: TRBV13
CDR3 DNA: TGTGCCAGCAGCCTTGCGGGGGGCGCCCAAGAGACCCAGTACTTC
CDR3 protein: CASSLAGGAQETQYF

J gene: TRBJ2-5
clone size: -
D gene: TRBD2
V gene: TRBV2
CDR3 DNA: TGTGCCAGCAGTGGGACAGGGACTAGCGTCCAGTACTTC
CDR3 protein: CASSGTGTSVQYF

J gene: TRBJ2-1
clone size: -
D gene: TRBD1
V gene: TRBV6-5
CDR3 DNA: TGTGCCAGCAGACCCTCGACAGGGGGCTACAATGAGCAGTTCTTC
CDR3 protein: CASRPSTGGYNEQFF

J gene: TRBJ2-3
clone size: -
D gene: -
V gene: TRBV5-5
CDR3 DNA: TGTGCCAGCAGCTTGGGCGGGGGCACAGATACGCAGTATTTT
CDR3 protein: CASSLGGGTDTQYF

J gene: TRBJ1-5
clone size: -
D gene: -
V gene: TRBV12-2
CDR3 DNA: TGTGCAAGTCGCTTGGAGTATAGCAATCAGCCCCAGCATTTT
CDR3 protein: CASRLEYSNQPQHF

J gene: TRBJ1-5
clone size: -
D gene: -
V gene: TRBV9
CDR3 DNA: TGTGCCAGCAGCGGGCAGGCAGGGGATCAGCCCCAGCATTTT
CDR3 protein: CASSGQAGDQPQHF

J gene: TRBJ2-3
clone size: once
D gene: -
V gene: TRBV7-7
CDR3 DNA: TGTGCCAGCAGCTTTAATATCAGGGCCGATACGCAGTATTTT
CDR3 protein: CASSFNIRADTQYF

J gene: TRBJ1-6
clone size: -
D gene: TRBD1
V gene: TRBV7-9
CDR3 DNA: TGTGCCAGCAGCACAACAGGGGGCCTGGCTTCACCCCTCCACTTT
CDR3 protein: CASSTTGGLASPLHF

J gene: TRBJ1-5
clone size: -
D gene: -
V gene: TRBV27
CDR3 DNA: TGTGCCAGCAGTTTCCCTCATCAGCCCCAGCATTTT
CDR3 protein: CASSFPHQPQHF

J gene: TRBJ1-1
clone size: -
D gene: -
V gene: TRBV11-3
CDR3 DNA: TGTGCCAGCAGCTCCGTCGCGGGCACCGAAGCTTTCTTT
CDR3 protein: CASSSVAGTEAFF

J gene: TRBJ2-3
clone size: -
D gene: TRBD2
V gene: TRBV5-1
CDR3 DNA: TGCGCCAGCAGCCAATCACTAGCGACTAGCACAGATACGCAGTATTTT
CDR3 protein: CASSQSLATSTDTQYF

J gene: TRBJ1-3
clone size: -
D gene: -
V gene: TRBV2
CDR3 DNA: TGTGCCAGCAGTGAAATGGGGGCGCTTGCAAACACCATATATTTT
CDR3 protein: CASSEMGALANTIYF

J gene: TRBJ2-7
clone size: -
D gene: TRBD2
V gene: TRBV27
CDR3 DNA: TGTGCCAGCAGTTCTGCTAGCGGGTCCTACGAGCAGTACTTC
CDR3 protein: CASSSASGSYEQYF

J gene: TRBJ2-1
clone size: once
D gene: TRBD2
V gene: TRBV6-5
CDR3 DNA: TGTGCCAGCAGGTTCCGGGGGGGCTCCTACAATGAGCAGTTCTTC
CDR3 protein: CASRFRGGSYNEQFF

J gene: TRBJ2-1
clone size: -
D gene: TRBD2
V gene: TRBV4-2
CDR3 DNA: TGTGCCAGCAGCCGTCCCCTAGCGGGGGACGGCTATGAGCAGTTCTTC
CDR3 protein: CASSRPLAGDGYEQFF

J gene: TRBJ1-2
clone size: -
D gene: -
V gene: TRBV10-3
CDR3 DNA: TGTGCCATCAGTGAGGAAGCGGACGATGGCTACACCTTC
CDR3 protein: CAISEEADDGYTF

J gene: TRBJ2-7
clone size: -
D gene: -
V gene: TRBV7-8
CDR3 DNA: TGTGCCAGCAGCTTAAGGATCGCGGGGAACCTTTACGAGCAGTACTTC
CDR3 protein: CASSLRIAGNLYEQYF

J gene: TRBJ2-5
clone size: once
D gene: TRBD2
V gene: TRBV9
CDR3 DNA: TGTGCCAGCAGCGTATTTGCTAGCGGGGGGCCCAGAGGAGAGACCCAGTACTTC
CDR3 protein: CASSVFASGGPRGETQYF

J gene: TRBJ2-7
clone size: -
D gene: -
V gene: TRBV7-9
CDR3 DNA: TGTTCCAGCAGCCTGGCGGGTGGCGAGCAGTACTTC
CDR3 protein: CSSSLAGGEQYF

J gene: TRBJ2-1
clone size: -
D gene: -
V gene: TRBV11-2
CDR3 DNA: TGTGCCAGCAGCTTAGTCAGGGGCAATGAGCAGTTCTTC
CDR3 protein: CASSLVRGNEQFF

J gene: TRBJ2-1
clone size: -
D gene: -
V gene: TRBV27
CDR3 DNA: TGTGCCAGCAGTTTAAAGCGGGCTACCTACAATGAGCAGTTCTTC
CDR3 protein: CASSLKRATYNEQFF

J gene: TRBJ1-1
clone size: few
D gene: TRBD1
V gene: TRBV28
CDR3 DNA: TGTGCCAGCAGTTTGGCGCAGGGGGCAGCTGAAGCTTTCTTT
CDR3 protein: CASSLAQGAAEAFF

J gene: TRBJ2-7
clone size: -
D gene: -
V gene: TRBV9
CDR3 DNA: TGTGCCAGCAGCCCGGCCGGAGCGGTCTTCGGCGAGCAGTACTTC
CDR3 protein: CASSPAGAVFGEQYF

J gene: TRBJ2-1
clone size: -
D gene: TRBD1
V gene: TRBV19
CDR3 DNA: TGTGCCAGTAGTATTTGGGGACAGGGAGGTTATGAGCAGTTCTTC
CDR3 protein: CASSIWGQGGYEQFF

J gene: TRBJ1-2
clone size: -
D gene: -
V gene: TRBV5-4
CDR3 DNA: TGTGCCAGCAGCTACCGGGGGGACGGCTACACCTTC
CDR3 protein: CASSYRGDGYTF

J gene: TRBJ2-3
clone size: -
D gene: TRBD2
V gene: TRBV27
CDR3 DNA: TGTGCCAGCAGACCCAGAATGCGGGAGGGCCGAGATACGCAGTATTTT
CDR3 protein: CASRPRMREGRDTQYF

J gene: TRBJ1-2
clone size: -
D gene: TRBD1
V gene: TRBV5-4
CDR3 DNA: TGTGCCAGCAGCACCCTCGGGGGACAGGGGATCTATGGCTACACCTTC
CDR3 protein: CASSTLGGQGIYGYTF

J gene: TRBJ2-7
clone size: -
D gene: TRBD1
V gene: TRBV7-2
CDR3 DNA: TGTGCCAGCAGCTTAGCTCCGGGACAGGGAACCTACGAGCAGTACTTC
CDR3 protein: CASSLAPGQGTYEQYF

J gene: TRBJ2-3
clone size: -
D gene: -
V gene: TRBV6-5
CDR3 DNA: TGTGCCAGCAGTTACTCGGGAGGCACAGATACGCAGTATTTT
CDR3 protein: CASSYSGGTDTQYF

J gene: TRBJ2-5
clone size: -
D gene: -
V gene: TRBV18
CDR3 DNA: TGTGCCAGCTCCCCCTCCCGACTAGGAGATGAGACCCAGTACTTC
CDR3 protein: CASSPSRLGDETQYF

J gene: TRBJ1-2
clone size: once
D gene: -
V gene: TRBV10-1
CDR3 DNA: TGCGCCAGCAGTGAGTCAGCGGGCTATGGCTACACCTTC
CDR3 protein: CASSESAGYGYTF

J gene: TRBJ2-7
clone size: -
D gene: TRBD2
V gene: TRBV7-2
CDR3 DNA: TGTGCCAGCAGCCCGAAAGGGACTAGCGGGAGGCGCGAGCAGTACTTC
CDR3 protein: CASSPKGTSGRREQYF

J gene: TRBJ1-3
clone size: -
D gene: TRBD1
V gene: TRBV5-1
CDR3 DNA: TGCGCCAGCAGCTTGGTTAGCAGGGGGTCTGGAAACACCATATATTTT
CDR3 protein: CASSLVSRGSGNTIYF